The TCR beta chain under discussion was sequenced for a study of PD-L1 blockade in urothelial cancer. Study-wide background: Male sex and bladder-origin urothelial cancer characterized about 90% of the roughly 30 patients.

This sample's time point: pretreatment peripheral blood. Every PCR was spiked with synthetic TCR analog templates. Assay used: immunoSEQ multiplex PCR; TCRdb lists only in-frame clones, some missing. The table shows 55,000 to 80,000 clones, with more than 75% occurring only once. Germline CDR1 LNHDA, CDR2 SQIVND (reference sequence). This CDR3 region has 12 residues. The V segment lost 8 bases and the J segment 4 bases; nucleotides outside the gene matches: 2. The source material was PBMCs, sampled around atezolizumab (anti-PD-L1) treatment. The genes are TRBV19 and TRBJ1-2, with TRBD1 matching 9 bases. This clonotype was obtained from a man in his 60s with urothelial cancer. The CDR3 DNA reads as TGTGCCAGTCGACAGGGGGGCTATGGCTACACCTTC. Amino acids: CASRQGGYGYTF.